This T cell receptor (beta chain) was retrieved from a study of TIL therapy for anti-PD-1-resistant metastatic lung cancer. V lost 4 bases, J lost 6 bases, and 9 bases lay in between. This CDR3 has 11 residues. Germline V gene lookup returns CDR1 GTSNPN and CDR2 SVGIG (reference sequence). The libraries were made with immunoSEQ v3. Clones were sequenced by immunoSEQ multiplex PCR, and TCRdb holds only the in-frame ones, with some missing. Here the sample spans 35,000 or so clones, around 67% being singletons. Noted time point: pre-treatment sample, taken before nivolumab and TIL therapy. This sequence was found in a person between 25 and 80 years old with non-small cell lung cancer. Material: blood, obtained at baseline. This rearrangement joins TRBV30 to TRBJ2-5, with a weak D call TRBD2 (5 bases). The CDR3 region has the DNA TGTGCCTGGACCCACGGGAAGACCCAGTACTTC. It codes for CAWTHGKTQYF.